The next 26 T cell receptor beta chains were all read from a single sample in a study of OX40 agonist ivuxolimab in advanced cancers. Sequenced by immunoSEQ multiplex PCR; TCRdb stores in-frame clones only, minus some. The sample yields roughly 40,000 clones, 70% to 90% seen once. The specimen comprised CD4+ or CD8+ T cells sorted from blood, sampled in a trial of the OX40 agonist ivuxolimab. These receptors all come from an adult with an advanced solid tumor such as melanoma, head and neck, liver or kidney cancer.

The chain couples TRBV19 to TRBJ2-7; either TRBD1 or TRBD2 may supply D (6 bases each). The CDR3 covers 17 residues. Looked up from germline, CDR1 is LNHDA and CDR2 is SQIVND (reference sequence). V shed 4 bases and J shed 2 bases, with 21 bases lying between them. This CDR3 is CASSTKGGSGSTYEQYF. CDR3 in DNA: TGTGCCAGTAGTACCAAAGGGGGGAGTGGGAGCACCTACGAGCAGTACTTC.

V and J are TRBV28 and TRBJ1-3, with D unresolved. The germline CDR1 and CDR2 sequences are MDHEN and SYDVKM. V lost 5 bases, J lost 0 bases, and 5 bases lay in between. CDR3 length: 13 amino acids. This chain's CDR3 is CASSPFSGNTIYF. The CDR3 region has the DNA TGTGCCAGCAGTCCCTTCTCTGGAAACACCATATATTTT.

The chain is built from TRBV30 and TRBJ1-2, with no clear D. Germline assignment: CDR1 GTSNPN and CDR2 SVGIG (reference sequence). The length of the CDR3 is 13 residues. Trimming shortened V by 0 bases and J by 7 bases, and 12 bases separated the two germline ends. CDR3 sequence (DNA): TGTGCCTGGAGTGTACAACAGAATAGTGGCTACACCTTC. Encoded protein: CAWSVQQNSGYTF.

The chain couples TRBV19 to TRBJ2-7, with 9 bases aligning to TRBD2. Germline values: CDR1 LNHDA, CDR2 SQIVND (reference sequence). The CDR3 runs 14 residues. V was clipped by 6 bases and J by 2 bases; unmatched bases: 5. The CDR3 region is CASRMTSGAYEQYF. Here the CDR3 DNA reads TGTGCCAGTAGGATGACTAGCGGTGCCTACGAGCAGTACTTC.

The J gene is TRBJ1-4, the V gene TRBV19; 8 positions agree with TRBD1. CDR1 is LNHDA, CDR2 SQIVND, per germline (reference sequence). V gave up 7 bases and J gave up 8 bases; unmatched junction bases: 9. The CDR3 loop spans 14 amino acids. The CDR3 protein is CASNSDRGGEKLFF. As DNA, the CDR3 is TGTGCCAGTAATAGCGACAGGGGTGGCGAAAAACTGTTTTTT.

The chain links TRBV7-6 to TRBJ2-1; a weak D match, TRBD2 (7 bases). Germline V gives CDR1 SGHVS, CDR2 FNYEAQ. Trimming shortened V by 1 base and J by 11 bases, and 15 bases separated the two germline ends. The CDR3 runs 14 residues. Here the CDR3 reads CASSLGGGLLKQFF. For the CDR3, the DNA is TGTGCCAGCAGCTTAGGGGGGGGGCTTTTAAAGCAGTTCTTC. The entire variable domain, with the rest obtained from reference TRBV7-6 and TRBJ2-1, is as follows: GAGVSQSPRYKVTKRGQDVALRCDPISGHVSLYWYRQALGQGPEFLTYFNYEAQQDKSGLPNDRFSAERPEGSISTLTIQRTEQRDSAMYRCASSLGGGLLKQFFGPGTRLTVL.

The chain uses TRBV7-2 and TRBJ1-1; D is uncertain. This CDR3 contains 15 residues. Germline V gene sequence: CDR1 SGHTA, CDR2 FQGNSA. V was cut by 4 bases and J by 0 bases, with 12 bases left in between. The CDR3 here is CASSSTEIMNTEAFF. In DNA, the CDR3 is TGTGCCAGCAGCTCGACTGAAATCATGAACACTGAAGCTTTCTTT.

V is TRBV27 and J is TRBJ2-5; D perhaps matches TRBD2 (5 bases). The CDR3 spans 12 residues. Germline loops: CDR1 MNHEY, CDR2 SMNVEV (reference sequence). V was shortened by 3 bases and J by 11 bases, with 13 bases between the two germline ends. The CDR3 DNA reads TGTGCCAGCAGTTTGAGGACTGGGGAGCAGTACTTC. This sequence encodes CASSLRTGEQYF.

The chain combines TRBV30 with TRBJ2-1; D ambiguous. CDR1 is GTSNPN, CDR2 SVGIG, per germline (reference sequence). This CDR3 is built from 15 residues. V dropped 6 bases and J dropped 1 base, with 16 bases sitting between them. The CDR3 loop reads CACLKVMASYNEQFF. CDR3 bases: TGTGCCTGCCTTAAAGTGATGGCGTCCTACAATGAGCAGTTCTTC.

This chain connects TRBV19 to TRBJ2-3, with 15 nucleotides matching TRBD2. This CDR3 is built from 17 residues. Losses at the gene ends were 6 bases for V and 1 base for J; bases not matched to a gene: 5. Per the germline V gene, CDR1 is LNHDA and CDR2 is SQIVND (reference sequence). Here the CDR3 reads CASSRTSGRGGTDTQYF. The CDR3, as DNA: TGTGCCAGTAGCAGGACTAGCGGGAGGGGCGGCACAGATACGCAGTATTTT.

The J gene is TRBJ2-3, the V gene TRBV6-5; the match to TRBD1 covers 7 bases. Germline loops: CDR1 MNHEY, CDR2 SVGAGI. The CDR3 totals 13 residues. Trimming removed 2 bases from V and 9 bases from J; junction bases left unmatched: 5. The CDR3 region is CASSYLQGVTQYF. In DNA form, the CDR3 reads TGTGCCAGCAGTTACCTTCAGGGGGTGACGCAGTATTTT.

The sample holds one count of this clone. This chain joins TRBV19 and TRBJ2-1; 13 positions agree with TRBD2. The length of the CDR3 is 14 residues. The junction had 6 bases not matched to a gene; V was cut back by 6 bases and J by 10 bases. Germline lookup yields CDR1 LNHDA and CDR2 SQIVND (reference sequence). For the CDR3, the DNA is TGTGCCAGTAGGGGGACTAGCGGGATGAGCGAGCAGTTCTTC. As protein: CASRGTSGMSEQFF.

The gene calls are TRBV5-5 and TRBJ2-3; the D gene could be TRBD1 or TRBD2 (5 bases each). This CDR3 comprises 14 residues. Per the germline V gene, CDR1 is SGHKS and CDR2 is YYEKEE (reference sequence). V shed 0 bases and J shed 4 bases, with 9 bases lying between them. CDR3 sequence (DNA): TGTGCCAGCAGCTTGGGAGAGGGGCCAGATACGCAGTATTTT. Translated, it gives CASSLGEGPDTQYF. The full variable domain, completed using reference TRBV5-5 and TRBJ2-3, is DAGVTQSPTHLIKTRGQQVTLRCSPISGHKSVSWYQQVLGQGPQFIFQYYEKEERGRGNFPDRFSARQFPNYSSELNVNALLLGDSALYLCASSLGEGPDTQYFGPGTRLTVL.

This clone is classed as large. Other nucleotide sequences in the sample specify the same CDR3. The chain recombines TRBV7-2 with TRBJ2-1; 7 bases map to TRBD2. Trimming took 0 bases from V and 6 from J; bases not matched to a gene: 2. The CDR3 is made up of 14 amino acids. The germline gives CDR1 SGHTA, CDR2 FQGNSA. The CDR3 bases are TGTGCCAGCAGCTTAGCGGCGGGAGCCAATGAGCAGTTCTTC. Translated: CASSLAAGANEQFF.

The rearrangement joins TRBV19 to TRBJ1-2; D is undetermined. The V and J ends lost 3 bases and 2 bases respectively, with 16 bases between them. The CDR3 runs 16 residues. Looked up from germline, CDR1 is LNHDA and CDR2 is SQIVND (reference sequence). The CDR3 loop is CASSIEASGTNYGYTF. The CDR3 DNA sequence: TGTGCCAGTAGTATTGAGGCCAGCGGCACCAACTATGGCTACACCTTC.

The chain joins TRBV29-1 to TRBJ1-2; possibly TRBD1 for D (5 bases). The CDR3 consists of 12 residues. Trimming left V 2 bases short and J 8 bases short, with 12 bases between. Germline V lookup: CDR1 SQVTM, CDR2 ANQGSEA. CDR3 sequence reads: CSVESGEGGYTF. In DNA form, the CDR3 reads TGCAGCGTTGAATCTGGGGAGGGGGGCTACACCTTC.

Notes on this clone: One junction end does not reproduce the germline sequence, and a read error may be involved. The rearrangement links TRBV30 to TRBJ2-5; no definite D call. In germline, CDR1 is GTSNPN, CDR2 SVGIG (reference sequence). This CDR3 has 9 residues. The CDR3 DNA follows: TGTGCCTGGAGCTACCCCTGGCACTTC. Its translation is CAWSYPWHF.

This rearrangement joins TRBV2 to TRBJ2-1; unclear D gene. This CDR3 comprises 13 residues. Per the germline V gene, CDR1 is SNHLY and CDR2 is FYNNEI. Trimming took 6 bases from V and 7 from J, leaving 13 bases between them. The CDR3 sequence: CASSRETQNEQFF. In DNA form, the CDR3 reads TGTGCCAGCAGCCGCGAGACCCAAAATGAGCAGTTCTTC.

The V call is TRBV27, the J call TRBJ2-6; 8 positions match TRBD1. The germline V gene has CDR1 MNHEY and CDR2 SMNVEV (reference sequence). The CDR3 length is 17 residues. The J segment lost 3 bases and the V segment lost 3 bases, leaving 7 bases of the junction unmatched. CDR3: CASSFLDRVGGANVLTF. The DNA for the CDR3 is TGTGCCAGCAGTTTCCTGGACAGGGTGGGTGGGGCCAACGTCCTGACTTTC.

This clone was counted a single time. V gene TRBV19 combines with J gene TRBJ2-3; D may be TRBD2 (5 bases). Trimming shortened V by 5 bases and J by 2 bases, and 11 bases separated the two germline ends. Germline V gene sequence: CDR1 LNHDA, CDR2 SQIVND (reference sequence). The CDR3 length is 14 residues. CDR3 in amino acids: CASSADSFTDTQYF. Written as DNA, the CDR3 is TGTGCCAGTAGTGCGGACTCCTTCACAGATACGCAGTATTTT.

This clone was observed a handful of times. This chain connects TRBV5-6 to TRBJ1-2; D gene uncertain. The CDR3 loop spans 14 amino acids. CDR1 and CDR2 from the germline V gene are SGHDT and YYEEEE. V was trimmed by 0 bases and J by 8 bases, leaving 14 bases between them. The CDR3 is CASSLAHRLAGYTF. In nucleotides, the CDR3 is TGTGCCAGCAGCTTGGCCCACCGACTGGCAGGCTACACCTTC.

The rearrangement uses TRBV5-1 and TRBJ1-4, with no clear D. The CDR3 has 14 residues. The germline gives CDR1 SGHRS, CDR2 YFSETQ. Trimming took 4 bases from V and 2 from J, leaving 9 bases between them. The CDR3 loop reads CASSLMGTNEKLFF. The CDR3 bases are TGCGCCAGCAGCCTGATGGGGACTAATGAAAAACTGTTTTTT.

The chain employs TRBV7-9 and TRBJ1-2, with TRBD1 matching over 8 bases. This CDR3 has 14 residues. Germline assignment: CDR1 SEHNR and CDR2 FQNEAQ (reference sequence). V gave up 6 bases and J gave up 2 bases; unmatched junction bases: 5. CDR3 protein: CASSPGQANYGYTF. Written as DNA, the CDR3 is TGTGCCAGCAGTCCGGGACAGGCAAACTATGGCTACACCTTC.

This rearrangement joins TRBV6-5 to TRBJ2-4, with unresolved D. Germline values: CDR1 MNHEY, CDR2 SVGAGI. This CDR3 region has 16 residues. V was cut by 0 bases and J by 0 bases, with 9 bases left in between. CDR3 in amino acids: CASSYSPRIAKNIQYF. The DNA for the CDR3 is TGTGCCAGCAGTTACTCCCCAAGGATAGCCAAAAACATTCAGTACTTC.

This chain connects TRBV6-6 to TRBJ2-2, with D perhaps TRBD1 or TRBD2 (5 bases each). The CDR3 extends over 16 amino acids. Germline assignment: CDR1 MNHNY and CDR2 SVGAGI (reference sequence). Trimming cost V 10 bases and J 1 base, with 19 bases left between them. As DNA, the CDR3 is TGTGCCACTGGATTTTTTGGGACGGGGAACACCGGGGAGCTGTTTTTT. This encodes CATGFFGTGNTGELFF.

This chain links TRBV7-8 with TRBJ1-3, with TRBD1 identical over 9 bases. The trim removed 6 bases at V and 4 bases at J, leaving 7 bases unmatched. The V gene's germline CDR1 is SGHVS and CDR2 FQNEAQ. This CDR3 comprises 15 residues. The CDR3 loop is CASRPTGGAGNTIYF. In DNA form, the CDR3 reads TGTGCCAGCAGACCCACAGGGGGCGCCGGAAACACCATATATTTT.